Listed below are T cell receptor beta chains from one sample, sequenced in a study of beta chain features in type 1 diabetes. Clones were sequenced by immunoSEQ multiplex PCR, and TCRdb holds only the in-frame ones, with some missing. The table records about 650,000 clones, around 12% of them present only once. Sequences were obtained from naive CD4+ T cells from blood. These receptors all come from a man aged 25-45 years with type 1 diabetes. CDR3s include the opening cysteine and the closing phenylalanine or tryptophan. The D gene is left open where the match is weak. A clone size is listed for some rows: how often the clone was seen (once, few, many), or a class if it is expanded.

J gene,clone size,V gene,D gene,CDR3 DNA,CDR3 protein
TRBJ1-1,few,TRBV27,-,TGTGCCAGCAGTTTTTCGTCCTTTCAGGAAGCTTTCTTT,CASSFSSFQEAFF
TRBJ2-3,few,TRBV4-3,TRBD2,TGCGCCAGCAGCCAAGATAGGCCTAGCGGGGGACACACAGATACGCAGTATTTT,CASSQDRPSGGHTDTQYF
TRBJ2-7,-,TRBV2,TRBD1,TGTGCCACCTCGCCGGGACAGGGGGTTTACGAGCAGTACTTC,CATSPGQGVYEQYF
TRBJ1-6,few,TRBV19,TRBD1,TGTGCCAGTAGTGTGGACAGGGTAAATTCACCCCTCCACTTT,CASSVDRVNSPLHF
TRBJ1-4,few,TRBV27,TRBD1,TGTGCCAGCAGTTTCGACAGGGGAGGTGAAAAACTGTTTTTT,CASSFDRGGEKLFF
TRBJ2-6,-,TRBV5-6,TRBD1,TGTGCCAGCAGCCTACTGACAGGGGTCAACTCTGGGGCCAACGTCCTGACTTTC,CASSLLTGVNSGANVLTF
TRBJ1-2,few,TRBV6-5,TRBD1,TGTGCCAGCAGTTCAAGACAGGGCAATTACAACTATGGCTACACCTTC,CASSSRQGNYNYGYTF
TRBJ2-1,-,TRBV6-1,TRBD2,TGTGCCAGCAGGCCTTTAGCGGGACCCAATGAGCAGTTCTTC,CASRPLAGPNEQFF
TRBJ1-2,few,TRBV29-1,-,TGCAGCGTTGTCTCCGATTGGGGCTACACCTTC,CSVVSDWGYTF
TRBJ2-2,-,TRBV28,-,TGTGCCAGCAGTTTAGCACACGCTCGAGACACCGGGGAGCTGTTTTTT,CASSLAHARDTGELFF
TRBJ2-7,-,TRBV13,TRBD1,TGTGCCAGCAGCTTAGGCCCTAACAGGGGCATAGACCACGAGCAGTACTTC,CASSLGPNRGIDHEQYF
TRBJ1-5,-,TRBV19,-,TGTGCCAGTAGTATAAGGAGGGCAGGGGATCAGCCCCAGCATTTT,CASSIRRAGDQPQHF
TRBJ2-7,few,TRBV4-2,TRBD2,TGTGCCAGCAGCCAAGGGGCTAGCGGAACCTACGAGCAGTACTTC,CASSQGASGTYEQYF
TRBJ2-7,few,TRBV14,-,TGTGCCAGCAGCCTCCGGGGCGAGCAGTACTTC,CASSLRGEQYF
TRBJ1-5,-,TRBV19,-,TGTGCCAGTAGTACGTACCGGACCCTCCCCAGGGGCAATCAGCCCCAGCATTTT,CASSTYRTLPRGNQPQHF
TRBJ1-2,-,TRBV9,-,TGTGCCAGCAGCGCCCAGGGTGGCAGAAACTATGGCTACACCTTC,CASSAQGGRNYGYTF
TRBJ1-2,few,TRBV4-3,-,TGCGCCAGCAGCCAAACACGGTTCTATGGCTACACCTTC,CASSQTRFYGYTF
TRBJ1-1,-,TRBV5-4,-,TGTGCCAGCAGCTTGGGGAGCGGGGATTACACTGAAGCTTTCTTT,CASSLGSGDYTEAFF
TRBJ2-3,few,TRBV7-9,TRBD1,TGTGCCAGCAGCTACAACCGGGACAGGGGTACAGATACGCAGTATTTT,CASSYNRDRGTDTQYF
TRBJ1-5,-,TRBV7-9,-,TGTGCCAGCAGCTTAGTAGGGGTTAGCAATCAGCCCCAGCATTTT,CASSLVGVSNQPQHF
TRBJ1-5,few,TRBV25-1,-,TGTGCCAGCCCCGGGACATATGATTATAGCAATCAGCCCCAGCATTTT,CASPGTYDYSNQPQHF
TRBJ2-5,-,TRBV6-5,-,TGTGCCAGCAGTCGACAGCTCCAAGAGACCCAGTACTTC,CASSRQLQETQYF
TRBJ1-2,-,TRBV11-1,-,TGTGCCAGCAGCCCCGGGGCCAGAAATGGCTACACCTTC,CASSPGARNGYTF
TRBJ1-2,few,TRBV29-1,TRBD1,TGCAGCGTTGATCTGGGACAGAGCTATGGCTACACCTTC,CSVDLGQSYGYTF
TRBJ2-1,-,TRBV6-5,TRBD1,TGTGCCATTAGAGAAGGGAAGGGGGCGAACAATGAGCAGTTCTTC,CAIREGKGANNEQFF
TRBJ1-5,few,TRBV29-1,-,TGCAGCGTTCAGCGGGGTAGCAATCAGCCCCAGCATTTT,CSVQRGSNQPQHF
TRBJ2-3,-,TRBV7-9,-,TGTGCCAGCAGCTTTCGTCTAGCCGACACAGATACGCAGTATTTT,CASSFRLADTDTQYF
TRBJ1-2,few,TRBV5-8,TRBD1,TGTGCCAGCAGTTCTTCTATAGGGACAGCAAACTATGGCTACACCTTC,CASSSSIGTANYGYTF
TRBJ1-6,many,TRBV2,-,TGTGCCAGCAGTGAGGTGCTCAGGCCCCTCCACTTT,CASSEVLRPLHF
TRBJ2-7,few,TRBV9,TRBD1,TGTGCCAGCAGCGTGGGCGCGACAGGGGCCGAGCAGTACTTC,CASSVGATGAEQYF
TRBJ2-2,few,TRBV4-3,-,TGCGCCAGCAGCCAAGAATCCCAGGGGATCGGGGAGCTGTTTTTT,CASSQESQGIGELFF
TRBJ2-5,-,TRBV5-1,-,TGCGCCAGCAGCTTGTCTTCTGTTGGGGGTCAAGAGACCCAGTACTTC,CASSLSSVGGQETQYF
TRBJ2-2,-,TRBV15,TRBD1,TGTGCCACCAGCAGAGGACGTGGGACAGGGAACACCGGGGAGCTGTTTTTT,CATSRGRGTGNTGELFF
TRBJ1-1,-,TRBV5-1,-,TGCGCCAGCAGCTTGGGTACAGGGTATGTCACTGAAGCTTTCTTT,CASSLGTGYVTEAFF
TRBJ1-6,few,TRBV14,TRBD1,TGTGCCAGCAGCCAACGGGACAGGGCAAGATCACCCCTCCACTTT,CASSQRDRARSPLHF
TRBJ1-6,-,TRBV30,-,TGTGCCTGGCAGTTGGGGGGCGGATTAGGATCACCCCTCCACTTT,CAWQLGGGLGSPLHF
TRBJ2-1,-,TRBV9,TRBD1,TGTGCCAGCAGCGTAAACGGACAGGGCTCCTACAATGAGCAGTTCTTC,CASSVNGQGSYNEQFF
TRBJ1-5,-,TRBV7-3,TRBD1,TGTGCCAGCAGCTTAATGGGACGAGGACAGGCCAAAGCAACCGATCAGCCCCAGCATTTT,CASSLMGRGQAKATDQPQHF
TRBJ2-1,-,TRBV5-1,-,TGCGCCAGCAGCTTGAGAGCACATGAGCAGTTCTTC,CASSLRAHEQFF
TRBJ2-3,-,TRBV2,-,TGTGCCAGCAGGTCCCTTATTGGACTGAGCACAGATACGCAGTATTTT,CASRSLIGLSTDTQYF
TRBJ2-2,few,TRBV5-6,TRBD1,TGTGCCAGCAGGTCGGGACAGTCCACCGGGGAGCTGTTTTTT,CASRSGQSTGELFF
TRBJ2-3,-,TRBV7-8,-,TGTGCCAGCAGCCCTCTCCAGGATACGCAGTATTTT,CASSPLQDTQYF
TRBJ2-4,-,TRBV7-2,-,TGTGCCAGCAGCTTAGCCGGGGAAAACATTCAGTACTTC,CASSLAGENIQYF
TRBJ2-3,-,TRBV5-1,TRBD1,TGCGCCAGCAGCTTTGGGACAGGGGCCAGATCCACAGATACGCAGTATTTT,CASSFGTGARSTDTQYF
TRBJ1-1,few,TRBV5-4,-,TGTGCCAGCAGCCTTGGGACACTCCTTCTTAACACTGAAGCTTTCTTT,CASSLGTLLLNTEAFF
TRBJ1-2,-,TRBV7-9,TRBD1,TGTGCCAGCAGCCCTCCCGGGACAGGATCCTATGGCTACACCTTC,CASSPPGTGSYGYTF
TRBJ1-6,-,TRBV7-2,TRBD1,TGTGCCAGCAGCGCCAGGGGGCGTTCACCCCTCCACTTT,CASSARGRSPLHF
TRBJ1-5,few,TRBV11-3,-,TGTGCCAGCAGCCGAGCGGGGCCCCAGCATTTT,CASSRAGPQHF